This passage covers 21 T cell receptor beta chains from one sample sequenced in a study of blood T cell repertoires in COVID-19. Generated by immunoSEQ multiplex PCR, the TCRdb table keeps only in-frame clones and is missing some. The table records roughly 260,000 clones, around nine tenths of them present only once. The material sequenced was peripheral blood. These receptors all come from a man in his forties who had recovered from COVID-19.

This chain links TRBV5-1 with TRBJ2-1, with 8 nucleotides matching TRBD1. Germline values: CDR1 SGHRS, CDR2 YFSETQ. Germline trimming cut 5 bases from V and 4 bases from J; bases unmatched to any gene: 11. The CDR3 runs to 16 residues. The CDR3 DNA is TGCGCCAGCAGGCCGCAGGGGGCGATCCTATACAATGAGCAGTTCTTC. This codes for CASRPQGAILYNEQFF.

The rearrangement joins TRBV7-2 to TRBJ2-5, with 14 positions matching TRBD2. Germline V gene sequence: CDR1 SGHTA, CDR2 FQGNSA. V gave up 1 base and J gave up 5 bases; unmatched junction bases: 3. The CDR3 runs to 16 residues. This chain's CDR3 is CASSLGLAGGRETQYF. In DNA form, the CDR3 reads TGTGCCAGCAGCTTAGGACTAGCGGGGGGGCGGGAGACCCAGTACTTC.

The rearrangement uses TRBV18 and TRBJ1-4; tentatively, D is TRBD1 (5 bases). Trimming removed 5 bases at V and 3 bases at J, with 13 bases between. Germline V CDR1 and CDR2: KGHSH, LQKENI. The CDR3 is 15 amino acids. The CDR3 region has the DNA TGTGCCAGCTCAGGTCTCGCAGGGCCTAATGAAAAACTGTTTTTT. Translating it yields CASSGLAGPNEKLFF.

The rearrangement uses TRBV11-2 and TRBJ2-1; D possibly corresponds to TRBD2 (5 bases). V was cut by 1 base and J by 0 bases, with 10 bases left in between. Looked up from germline, CDR1 is SGHAT and CDR2 is FQNNGV. This CDR3 is 16 amino acids long. CDR3 coding DNA: TGTGCCAGCAGCTTAGTGCGGGCGAGCTCCTACAATGAGCAGTTCTTC. Translation gives CASSLVRASSYNEQFF.

In nucleotides, the CDR3 is TGTGCCACCAGCAGAGAACTAGCGGGAGTCTACGAGCAGTACTTC. Amino acid sequence: CATSRELAGVYEQYF. V usage is TRBV15 and J usage is TRBJ2-7; 11 bases agree with TRBD2. This CDR3 contains 15 residues. With 0 bases clipped from V and 3 bases from J, the junction kept 1 base outside the gene matches. Germline loops: CDR1 LNHNV, CDR2 YYDKDF (reference sequence).

V is TRBV5-1 and J is TRBJ2-4; D might be TRBD1 (6 bases). The CDR3 runs 15 residues. V dropped 0 bases and J dropped 3 bases, with 10 bases sitting between them. Germline V CDR1 and CDR2: SGHRS, YFSETQ. The CDR3, as DNA: TGCGCCAGCAGCTTGGCAGGGGTGGGCAAAAACATTCAGTACTTC. Amino acids: CASSLAGVGKNIQYF.

The V call is TRBV5-1, the J call TRBJ2-7; tentative D call: TRBD2 (5 bases). Per the germline V gene, CDR1 is SGHRS and CDR2 is YFSETQ. The V end lost 4 bases, the J end lost 2 bases, and 13 bases lay between the germline ends. The CDR3 extends over 14 amino acids. This CDR3 is CASSTYSGAYEQYF. The CDR3, as DNA: TGCGCCAGCAGCACGTATTCCGGGGCCTACGAGCAGTACTTC.

The chain recombines TRBV19 with TRBJ2-1; the match to TRBD1 covers 10 bases. V shed 5 bases and J 8 bases; nucleotides not matched to a gene: 12. The CDR3 is 16 residues long. Germline-derived CDR1 and CDR2 are LNHDA and SQIVND (reference sequence). CDR3 residues: CASSPLDRGPSYEQFF. Written as DNA, the CDR3 is TGTGCCAGTAGTCCTCTCGACAGGGGGCCGAGTTATGAGCAGTTCTTC.

The chain uses TRBV4-3 and TRBJ1-5, with D uncertain. V was pared by 0 bases and J by 4 bases, with 4 bases between. The germline CDR1 and CDR2 sequences are LGHNA and YSLEER. The CDR3 totals 13 residues. This CDR3 is CASSQELNQPQHF. CDR3 coding DNA: TGCGCCAGCAGCCAAGAACTAAATCAGCCCCAGCATTTT.

This clone was observed a handful of times. The CDR3 region has the DNA TGTGCCAGCAGCTTCCGGGACACCCCCTACGAGCAGTACTTC. It specifies CASSFRDTPYEQYF. This chain connects TRBV5-5 to TRBJ2-7, with a tentative D call TRBD1 (6 bases). Trimming took 2 bases from V and 2 from J, leaving 11 bases between them. Germline CDR1 is SGHKS and CDR2 is YYEKEE (reference sequence). This CDR3 has 14 residues.

The V call is TRBV21-1, the J call TRBJ2-5; the table names TRBD1, a call not compared with the DNA. TRBV21-1 is given as a pseudogene. The CDR3 sequence is 16 residues long. The CDR3 coding sequence is TGTGCCAGCAGCAAAGTGGTACAGGGGGCCAGTGGGACCCAGTACTTC. Translating it yields CASSKVVQGASGTQYF.

The V gene is TRBV11-2, the J gene TRBJ2-1, with 10 bases matching TRBD2. The CDR3 is 15 amino acids. After removal of 4 bases from V and 0 bases from J, the junction contained 0 bases not matched to a gene. CDR1 SGHAT and CDR2 FQNNGV come from the germline V gene. As DNA, the CDR3 is TGTGCCAGCAGCTCTAGCGGGAGCTCCTACAATGAGCAGTTCTTC. Translating gives CASSSSGSSYNEQFF.

The chain carries TRBV29-1 and TRBJ2-2, with 15 bases fitting TRBD2. V trimming: 7 bases; J trimming: 4 bases; junction bases outside the gene matches: 4. CDR1 is SQVTM, CDR2 ANQGSEA, per germline. CDR3 length: 15 residues. The CDR3 nucleotides read TGCAGCGGGATGGGACTAGCGGGAGGCACCGGGGAGCTGTTTTTT. It specifies CSGMGLAGGTGELFF.

The chain carries TRBV18 and TRBJ2-7; 9 bases are a match to TRBD1. This CDR3 spans 17 amino acids. In germline, CDR1 is KGHSH, CDR2 LQKENI. J gave up 3 bases and V 4 bases, and 13 bases lay outside the gene matches. CDR3 sequence (DNA): TGTGCCAGCTCACTTTCTGCTACCGGGACAGGGAACTACGAGCAGTACTTC. Its protein is CASSLSATGTGNYEQYF.

This chain joins TRBV27 and TRBJ1-6; D is undetermined. The CDR3 sequence is 14 residues long. V lost 6 bases to trimming and J lost 5 bases, with 11 bases between them. Germline V gene data show CDR1 as MNHEY and CDR2 as SMNVEV (reference sequence). The CDR3 loop is CASSPQTDNSPLHF. CDR3 DNA: TGTGCCAGCAGCCCCCAAACAGATAATTCACCCCTCCACTTT.

The CDR3 region is CAIQGASGRVDTQYF. The CDR3 DNA is TGTGCCATCCAGGGCGCTAGCGGGAGGGTTGATACGCAGTATTTT. The V call is TRBV10-3, the J call TRBJ2-3; 12 nucleotides align to TRBD2. CDR3 length equals 15 residues. Germline assignment: CDR1 ENHRY and CDR2 SYGVKD. J was trimmed by 6 bases and V by 8 bases; bases with no gene match: 9.

This rearrangement joins TRBV3-1 (or the pseudogene TRBV3-2) to TRBJ2-6; D not resolved. The germline V gene has CDR1 LGHDT and CDR2 YNNKEL (reference sequence). The CDR3 runs to 17 residues. V lost 1 base, J lost 0 bases, and 10 bases lay in between. The chain's CDR3 is CASSQVGLTSGANVLTF. The CDR3 DNA reads TGTGCCAGCAGCCAAGTTGGGCTGACCTCTGGGGCCAACGTCCTGACTTTC.

V gene TRBV5-1 combines with J gene TRBJ2-7; 8 positions match TRBD2. CDR3 length: 14 amino acids. Trimming took 4 bases from V and 6 from J; bases not matched to a gene: 9. CDR1 is SGHRS and CDR2 is YFSETQ in the germline V gene. The CDR3: CASSLGREGGEQYF. Here the CDR3 DNA reads TGCGCCAGCAGCCTAGGACGGGAGGGAGGCGAGCAGTACTTC.

The chain has TRBV24-1 and TRBJ2-1, with TRBD2 identical over 9 bases. CDR1 and CDR2 (germline): KGHDR, SFDVKD. The V segment lost 3 bases and the J segment 8 bases; nucleotides outside the gene matches: 7. CDR3 length: 15 amino acids. The CDR3 region is CATSDRGGGADEQFF. The CDR3 region has the DNA TGTGCCACCAGTGATAGGGGCGGGGGGGCAGATGAGCAGTTCTTC.

CDR3 region: CASSYPLEGTEAFF. Written as DNA, the CDR3 is TGTGCCAGCAGTTACCCCCTAGAAGGAACTGAAGCTTTCTTT. The genes are TRBV6-2 or TRBV6-3 and TRBJ1-1; no firm D call. Trimming pared 2 bases from V and 5 bases from J, leaving 12 bases between. This CDR3 is 14 amino acids long. The germline V gene encodes CDR1 MNHEY and CDR2 SVGEGT.

V is TRBV18 and J is TRBJ2-7; D is perhaps TRBD2 (6 bases). Germline V lookup: CDR1 KGHSH, CDR2 LQKENI. CDR3 size: 14 residues. V lost 6 bases and J 0 bases, leaving 12 bases between the germline ends. This chain's CDR3 is CASSAGRSSYEQYF. The CDR3 region has the DNA TGTGCCAGCTCTGCGGGACGGAGCTCCTACGAGCAGTACTTC.